These 3 T cell receptor beta chains were sequenced from one sample in a study of PD-1 blockade in classical Hodgkin lymphoma (TCRdb year 2020). Receptors were amplified or captured by the immunoSEQ multiplex PCR assay. TCRdb mirrors the immuneACCESS table, restricted to in-frame sequences. Some clones are absent from its copies; in checked studies, under half trace to an unresolved V gene, and the reason for the others is unknown. The sample data list about 47,000 clones, and around 89% of these were observed just once. The ten largest clones take up around 14% of the sample. The sample's time point label is to be understood as: cycle 4 day 1 (C4D1), after 5 to 7 weeks of nivolumab. Every trial patient had relapsed after autologous stem cell transplantation, and cohorts A, B and C differed in prior brentuximab vedotin exposure. Specimen: peripheral blood mononuclear cells (PBMCs), collected before the fourth cycle of nivolumab. Receptor source: a human donor with classical Hodgkin lymphoma.

The chain combines TRBV7-8 with TRBJ2-5, with D unclear. Germline lookup yields CDR1 SGHVS and CDR2 FQNEAQ. Trimming pared 1 base from V and 4 bases from J, leaving 7 bases between. This CDR3 is 13 amino acids long. The CDR3 DNA reads as TGTGCCAGCAGCTTAGTATCGGGAGAGACCCAGTACTTC. Protein: CASSLVSGETQYF.

The rearrangement links TRBV18 to TRBJ2-5; D not resolved. The germline CDR1 and CDR2 sequences are KGHSH and LQKENI. The CDR3 length is 14 residues. The V and J ends lost 0 bases and 7 bases respectively, with 12 bases between them. The CDR3 sequence is CASSPPLESATQYF. In DNA form, the CDR3 reads TGTGCCAGCTCACCACCCCTAGAGTCGGCGACCCAGTACTTC.

This clone was seen just once. This sequence joins TRBV9 and TRBJ2-1; TRBD2 might be the D (5 bases). This CDR3 has 14 amino acids. CDR1 and CDR2 from the germline V gene are SGDLS and YYNGEE. With 3 bases removed from V and 8 bases from J, the gap between germline ends came to 15 bases. In DNA, the CDR3 is TGTGCCAGCAGCGGTGGGAGCATTAAGGATGAGCAGTTCTTC. Its protein is CASSGGSIKDEQFF.